Following are 32 T cell receptor beta chains from one sample sequenced in a study of blood T cell repertoires in COVID-19. The repertoire was sequenced with immunoSEQ multiplex PCR; TCRdb's copy has only in-frame clones and lacks some. The sample records about 200,000 clones, roughly 82% being singletons. Sequencing was done on a sample of PBMCs or T cells enriched from blood (not recorded which). The receptors were sampled from a man aged 40-49 years with acute COVID-19.

The count of this clone is one. The CDR3 region is CASSLGVLNTEAFF. CDR3 nucleotides: TGTGCCAGCAGTCTAGGTGTGTTGAACACTGAAGCTTTCTTT. The chain recombines TRBV27 with TRBJ1-1; the D is unclear. Germline V CDR1 and CDR2: MNHEY, SMNVEV (reference sequence). V dropped 5 bases and J dropped 0 bases, with 10 bases sitting between them. The CDR3 totals 14 residues.

In DNA, the CDR3 is TGTGCCAGCAGTTTCTGGGGGGGTGGCTACACCTTC. Protein sequence: CASSFWGGGYTF. The chain carries TRBV28 and TRBJ1-2, with D perhaps matching TRBD1 (5 bases). V was trimmed by 3 bases and J by 7 bases, leaving 9 bases between them. The CDR3 is made up of 12 amino acids. Germline V gives CDR1 MDHEN, CDR2 SYDVKM.

The DNA of the CDR3 is TGTGCCATCAGTGCCGGGACAGGGGAAAAACTGTTTTTT. Its translation: CAISAGTGEKLFF. J is TRBJ1-4 and V is TRBV10-3; 9 bases match TRBD1. The V gene's germline CDR1 is ENHRY and CDR2 SYGVKD. This CDR3 has 13 amino acids. Trimming took 4 bases from V and 8 from J; bases not matched to a gene: 2.

This clone was seen more than once but under ten times. The V call is TRBV5-1, the J call TRBJ1-6; 8 bases are a match to TRBD1. Trimming took 2 bases from V and 7 from J; bases not matched to a gene: 5. This CDR3 comprises 15 residues. CDR1 is SGHRS, CDR2 YFSETQ, per germline. The CDR3 DNA reads TGCGCCAGCAGCTTCGAACAGGGGGAGAATTCACCCCTCCACTTT. As protein: CASSFEQGENSPLHF.

The chain combines TRBV24-1 with TRBJ1-5; D is undetermined. Trimming removed 4 bases from V and 3 bases from J, with 12 bases in between. This CDR3 region has 15 residues. CDR1 and CDR2 (germline): KGHDR, SFDVKD. The CDR3 region has the DNA TGTGCCACCAGTGACCCTGGGCAACTCAATCAGCCCCAGCATTTT. It translates to CATSDPGQLNQPQHF.

The chain recombines TRBV29-1 with TRBJ1-1, with 7 bases that match TRBD1. The V gene end was trimmed by 6 bases and the J gene end by 3 bases; junction bases not matched to a gene: 7. The V gene's germline CDR1 is SQVTM and CDR2 ANQGSEA. The CDR3 has 13 amino acids. This CDR3 is CSVRTGGDTEAFF. CDR3 bases: TGCAGCGTAAGGACAGGAGGGGACACTGAAGCTTTCTTT.

This chain links TRBV28 with TRBJ2-5, with 7 bases fitting TRBD1. Unmatched junction bases numbered 10, after V lost 8 bases and J lost 1 base. This CDR3 has 15 residues. Germline CDR1 and CDR2: MDHEN and SYDVKM. This CDR3 is CASGKTRGIQETQYF. CDR3 sequence (DNA): TGTGCCAGCGGAAAGACCAGGGGGATCCAAGAGACCCAGTACTTC.

This clone was picked up one time. CDR3 region: CSVETGTDTQYF. CDR3 DNA: TGCAGCGTTGAAACGGGCACAGATACGCAGTATTTT. The chain is built from TRBV29-1 and TRBJ2-3; D is ambiguous. Per germline, CDR1 SQVTM and CDR2 ANQGSEA. Between the trimmed V and J ends, which lost 2 bases and 1 base, there was a span of 4 bases. The CDR3 sequence is 12 residues long.

V usage is TRBV11-2 and J usage is TRBJ2-7, with a possible D match to TRBD1 (6 bases). CDR3 size: 14 residues. Germline CDR1 and CDR2: SGHAT and FQNNGV. V lost 3 bases to trimming and J lost 3 bases, with 12 bases between them. The CDR3 loop is CASSFGTLGYEQYF. The CDR3 bases are TGTGCCAGCAGCTTCGGGACACTTGGCTACGAGCAGTACTTC.

This clone was seen only a few times. The genes are TRBV20-1 and TRBJ1-6, with D unclear. The length of the CDR3 is 11 residues. The germline V gene has CDR1 DFQATT and CDR2 SNEGSKA (reference sequence). The V end lost 4 bases, the J end lost 10 bases, and 8 bases lay between the germline ends. CDR3 region: CSATRESPLHF. The CDR3 nucleotides are TGCAGTGCTACGCGGGAATCACCCCTCCACTTT.

The V call is TRBV21-1, the J call TRBJ2-5; TRBD2 was called by the table and not checked on the DNA. TRBV21-1 is deemed a pseudogene. This CDR3 region has 13 residues. In DNA form, the CDR3 reads TGTGCCAGCAGCAACGGGTGTTTGGGGACCCAGTACTTC. This sequence encodes CASSNGCLGTQYF.

V is TRBV10-1 and J is TRBJ1-4; perhaps TRBD1 as D (6 bases). CDR1 and CDR2 from the germline V gene are WNHNN and SYGVQD (reference sequence). Trimming left V 8 bases short and J 7 bases short, with 14 bases between. The CDR3 runs 13 residues. The CDR3 region has the DNA TGCGCCAGCGATGGGGGCCGTTTTGAAAAACTGTTTTTT. It codes for CASDGGRFEKLFF.

The chain employs TRBV19 and TRBJ1-5; TRBD1 might be the D (5 bases). V lost 5 bases and J 9 bases, leaving 20 bases between the germline ends. The CDR3 is made up of 15 amino acids. Germline CDR1 is LNHDA and CDR2 is SQIVND (reference sequence). Here the CDR3 reads CASSSGTPRHGPQHF. The CDR3 coding sequence is TGTGCCAGTAGTTCGGGGACTCCACGGCATGGGCCCCAGCATTTT.

The gene calls are TRBV27 and TRBJ1-2; 11 bases are a match to TRBD1. With 4 bases clipped from V and 8 bases from J, the junction kept 9 bases outside the gene matches. Per the germline V gene, CDR1 is MNHEY and CDR2 is SMNVEV (reference sequence). This CDR3 has 15 residues. For the CDR3, the DNA is TGTGCCAGCAGTTCGACTGGACAGGGGGCGCGCGGCTACACCTTC. Its translation: CASSSTGQGARGYTF.

In this sample, this clone turned up a few times. The rearrangement links TRBV7-2 to TRBJ2-3; D possibly corresponds to TRBD1 (6 bases). This CDR3 spans 14 amino acids. Trimming removed 5 bases at V and 6 bases at J, with 15 bases between. Germline-derived CDR1 and CDR2 are SGHTA and FQGNSA. CDR3 loop: CASSPVGTGDTQYF. As DNA, the CDR3 is TGTGCCAGCAGCCCCGTGGGAACAGGGGATACGCAGTATTTT. The complete variable domain, with remaining parts taken from reference TRBV7-2 and TRBJ2-3, reads GAGVSQSPSNKVTEKGKDVELRCDPISGHTALYWYRQSLGQGLEFLIYFQGNSAPDKSGLPSDRFSAERTGGSVSTLTIQRTQQEDSAVYLCASSPVGTGDTQYFGPGTRLTVL.

V and J are TRBV7-2 and TRBJ2-7; D may be TRBD1 (7 bases). The CDR3 contains 18 residues. V was shortened by 1 base and J by 3 bases, with 22 bases between the two germline ends. From germline, CDR1 is SGHTA and CDR2 FQGNSA. In DNA form, the CDR3 reads TGTGCCAGCAGCTTAGATGGAGGGGGCCTCGATTTGAGCTACGAGCAGTACTTC. It translates to CASSLDGGGLDLSYEQYF.

The chain joins TRBV6-5 to TRBJ2-7; 11 positions agree with TRBD2. After removal of 6 bases from V and 0 bases from J, the junction contained 4 bases not matched to a gene. CDR3 size: 15 residues. Germline CDR1 is MNHEY and CDR2 is SVGAGI. The CDR3 DNA is TGTGCCAGCAGCCTAGCGGGAGGTTTCTCCTACGAGCAGTACTTC. Its translation: CASSLAGGFSYEQYF.

The chain uses TRBV5-4 and TRBJ2-2; 8 bases map to TRBD1. V lost 4 bases, J lost 6 bases, and 8 bases stayed unmatched. Germline CDR1 SGHNT, CDR2 YYREEE (reference sequence). The CDR3 runs to 15 residues. CDR3 nucleotide sequence: TGTGCCAGCAGCCCTCGGACAGGGAGTTCCGGGGAGCTGTTTTTT. Its protein is CASSPRTGSSGELFF.

V gene TRBV11-2 combines with J gene TRBJ2-7; the D is unclear. CDR3 size: 14 residues. The V and J ends lost 1 base and 3 bases respectively, with 10 bases between them. Germline loops: CDR1 SGHAT, CDR2 FQNNGV. CDR3 bases: TGTGCCAGCAGCTTAGTCTCCAGAATCTACGAGCAGTACTTC. Protein product: CASSLVSRIYEQYF. Using reference TRBV11-2 and TRBJ2-7 for the parts outside the CDR3, the full variable domain is EAGVAQSPRYKIIEKRQSVAFWCNPISGHATLYWYQQILGQGPKLLIQFQNNGVVDDSQLPKDRFSAERLKGVDSTLKIQPAKLEDSAVYLCASSLVSRIYEQYFGPGTRLTVT.

The chain links TRBV27 to TRBJ2-6; the D gene is possibly TRBD1 (5 bases). Trimming stripped 6 bases from V and 2 bases from J, with 11 bases between. Germline V gene lookup returns CDR1 MNHEY and CDR2 SMNVEV (reference sequence). This CDR3 is built from 15 residues. CDR3 amino acids: CASRGGATGANVLTF. CDR3 bases: TGTGCCAGCAGGGGTGGGGCGACTGGGGCCAACGTCCTGACTTTC.

The chain is built from TRBV7-2 and TRBJ1-6; maybe TRBD1 (6 bases). The CDR3 consists of 14 residues. Trimming stripped 5 bases from V and 6 bases from J, with 11 bases between. The germline V gene encodes CDR1 SGHTA and CDR2 FQGNSA. CDR3 in DNA: TGTGCCAGCAGCCCAACAGGGTCTAATTCACCCCTCCACTTT. It translates to CASSPTGSNSPLHF.

The gene calls are TRBV7-2 and TRBJ1-6, with 7 bases identical to TRBD1. Germline-derived CDR1 and CDR2 are SGHTA and FQGNSA. V was clipped by 3 bases and J by 8 bases; unmatched bases: 7. The length of the CDR3 is 15 residues. CDR3 bases: TGTGCCAGCAGCTTCGGGGACAGAAGCTATTCACCCCTCCACTTT. Translated, it gives CASSFGDRSYSPLHF.

A single count supports this clone. The genes are TRBV5-5 and TRBJ2-1, with 7 bases matching TRBD2. In germline, CDR1 is SGHKS, CDR2 YYEKEE (reference sequence). This CDR3 is built from 15 residues. With 2 bases clipped from V and 4 bases from J, the junction kept 6 bases outside the gene matches. CDR3 sequence reads: CASSFPSGGYNEQFF. The CDR3 nucleotides read TGTGCCAGCAGCTTCCCTAGCGGAGGATACAATGAGCAGTTCTTC. The whole variable domain, remainder taken from reference TRBV5-5 and TRBJ2-1, is DAGVTQSPTHLIKTRGQQVTLRCSPISGHKSVSWYQQVLGQGPQFIFQYYEKEERGRGNFPDRFSARQFPNYSSELNVNALLLGDSALYLCASSFPSGGYNEQFFGPGTRLTVL.

This sequence joins TRBV29-1 and TRBJ1-1; no clear D. Trimming left V 7 bases short and J 4 bases short, with 22 bases between. Looked up from germline, CDR1 is SQVTM and CDR2 is ANQGSEA. The CDR3 spans 15 residues. The chain's CDR3 is CSGSRSLAMATEAFF. The CDR3 bases are TGCAGCGGCTCCCGGTCCTTAGCGATGGCCACTGAAGCTTTCTTT.

V gene TRBV11-3 combines with J gene TRBJ2-3, with 9 positions matching TRBD1. CDR1 SGHNT and CDR2 YENEEA come from the germline V gene. The CDR3 runs 14 residues. Germline trimming cut 1 base from V and 4 bases from J; bases unmatched to any gene: 0. As DNA, the CDR3 is TGTGCCAGCAGCTTAGGACAGGGGGCAGATACGCAGTATTTT. Translating it yields CASSLGQGADTQYF.

The chain employs TRBV20-1 and TRBJ2-7, with D hard to call. Trimming took off 3 bases at V and 3 bases at J, with 6 bases between the two ends. In germline, CDR1 is DFQATT, CDR2 SNEGSKA (reference sequence). CDR3 length: 11 amino acids. The CDR3 DNA sequence: TGCAGTGCTAGCCCGTACTACGAGCAGTACTTC. Its protein is CSASPYYEQYF.

The chain employs TRBV5-1 and TRBJ1-2; 8 positions agree with TRBD1. The ends lost 4 bases at V and 2 bases at J; junction bases unmatched: 4. The CDR3 spans 14 residues. Germline CDR1 is SGHRS and CDR2 is YFSETQ. The CDR3 region has the DNA TGCGCCAGCAGCACCGGACAGGGCAACTATGGCTACACCTTC. It encodes CASSTGQGNYGYTF.

V and J are TRBV18 and TRBJ1-2; the match to TRBD1 covers 9 bases. V lost 0 bases to trimming and J lost 8 bases; unmatched junction nucleotides: 4. Germline CDR1 is KGHSH and CDR2 is LQKENI. The CDR3 loop spans 14 amino acids. For the CDR3, the DNA is TGTGCCAGCTCACCACCCGGGACAGGGATGGGCTACACCTTC. Protein sequence: CASSPPGTGMGYTF.

The CDR3 region is CASSWKGGNTEAFF. The CDR3, as DNA: TGTGCCAGCAGCTGGAAGGGAGGGAACACTGAAGCTTTCTTT. The chain joins TRBV7-3 to TRBJ1-1, with D uncertain. V dropped 4 bases and J dropped 1 base, with 10 bases sitting between them. The CDR3 spans 14 residues. Germline-derived CDR1 and CDR2 are SGHTA and FQGTGA.

The chain employs TRBV4-3 and TRBJ1-6; TRBD1 aligns across 7 bases. Trimming at V came to 0 bases and at J to 9 bases, leaving 11 bases not matched to a gene. This CDR3 contains 17 residues. CDR1 is LGHNA, CDR2 YSLEER, per germline. CDR3 protein: CASSQDLMTGYFSPLHF. In DNA form, the CDR3 reads TGCGCCAGCAGCCAAGATCTAATGACAGGGTATTTTTCACCCCTCCACTTT.

This clone was detected a few times. V and J are TRBV2 and TRBJ1-1; 7 bases are a match to TRBD1. The CDR3 is 11 residues long. The V gene end was trimmed by 6 bases and the J gene end by 5 bases; junction bases not matched to a gene: 0. From germline, CDR1 is SNHLY and CDR2 FYNNEI. The DNA for the CDR3 is TGTGCCAGCAGACAGGGGACTGAAGCTTTCTTT. Protein: CASRQGTEAFF. The complete variable domain, with remaining parts taken from reference TRBV2 and TRBJ1-1, reads EPEVTQTPSHQVTQMGQEVILRCVPISNHLYFYWYRQILGQKVEFLVSFYNNEISEKSEIFDDQFSVERPDGSNFTLKIRSTKLEDSAMYFCASRQGTEAFFGQGTRLTVV.

The chain links TRBV27 to TRBJ2-7; TRBD1 aligns across 9 bases. This CDR3 spans 14 amino acids. Germline V gene lookup returns CDR1 MNHEY and CDR2 SMNVEV (reference sequence). Losses at the gene ends were 4 bases for V and 3 bases for J; bases not matched to a gene: 4. CDR3 amino acids: CASSSETGGYEQYF. Written as DNA, the CDR3 is TGTGCCAGCAGTTCCGAGACAGGGGGCTACGAGCAGTACTTC.